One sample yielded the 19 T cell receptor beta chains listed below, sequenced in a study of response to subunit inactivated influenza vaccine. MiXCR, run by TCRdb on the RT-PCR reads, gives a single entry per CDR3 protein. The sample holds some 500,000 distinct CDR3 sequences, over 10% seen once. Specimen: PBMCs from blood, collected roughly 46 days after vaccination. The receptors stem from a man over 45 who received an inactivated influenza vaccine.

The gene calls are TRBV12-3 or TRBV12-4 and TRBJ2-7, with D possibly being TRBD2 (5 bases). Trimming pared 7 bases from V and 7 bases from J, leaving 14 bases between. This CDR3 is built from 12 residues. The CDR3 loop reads CASTLNRGEQYF. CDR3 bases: TGTGCCAGCACCCTAAACCGCGGGGAGCAGTACTTC.

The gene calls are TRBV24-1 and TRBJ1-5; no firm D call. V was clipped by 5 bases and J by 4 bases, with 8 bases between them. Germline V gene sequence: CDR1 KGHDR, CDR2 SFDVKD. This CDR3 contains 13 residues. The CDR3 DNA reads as TGTGCCACCAGTGCTGGTGAGAATCAGCCCCAGCATTTT. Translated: CATSAGENQPQHF.

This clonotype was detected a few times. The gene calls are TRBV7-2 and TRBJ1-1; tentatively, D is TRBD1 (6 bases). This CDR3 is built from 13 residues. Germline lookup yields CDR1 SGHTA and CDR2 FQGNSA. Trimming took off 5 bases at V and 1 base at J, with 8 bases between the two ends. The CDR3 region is CASSRGWNTEAFF. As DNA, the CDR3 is TGTGCCAGCAGCAGGGGGTGGAACACTGAAGCTTTCTTT.

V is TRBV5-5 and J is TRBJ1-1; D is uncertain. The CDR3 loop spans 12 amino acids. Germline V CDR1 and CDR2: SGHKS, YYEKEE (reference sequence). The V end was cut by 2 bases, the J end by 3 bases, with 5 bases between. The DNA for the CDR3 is TGTGCCAGCAGCTTCCTCGACACTGAAGCTTTCTTT. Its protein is CASSFLDTEAFF.

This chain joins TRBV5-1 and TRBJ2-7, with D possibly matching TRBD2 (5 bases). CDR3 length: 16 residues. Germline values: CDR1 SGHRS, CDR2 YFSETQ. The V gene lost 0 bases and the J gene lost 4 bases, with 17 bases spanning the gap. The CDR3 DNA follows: TGCGCCAGCAGCTTGGCCGGGTCCTACCCGGGGTACGAGCAGTACTTC. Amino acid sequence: CASSLAGSYPGYEQYF.

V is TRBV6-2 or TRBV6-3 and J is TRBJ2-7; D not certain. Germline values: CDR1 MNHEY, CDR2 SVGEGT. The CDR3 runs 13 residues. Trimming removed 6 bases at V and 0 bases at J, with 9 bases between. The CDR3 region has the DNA TGTGCCAGCAGGACCCTGTCCTCCTACGAGCAGTACTTC. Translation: CASRTLSSYEQYF.

DNA of the CDR3: TGTGCCATCAGCGGAGAGAATAGGCAACCTTACGAGCAGTACTTC. Translation: CAISGENRQPYEQYF. The chain employs TRBV10-3 and TRBJ2-7; D is unclear. V was trimmed by 6 bases and J by 4 bases, leaving 19 bases between them. The CDR3 has 15 amino acids. Per germline, CDR1 ENHRY and CDR2 SYGVKD.

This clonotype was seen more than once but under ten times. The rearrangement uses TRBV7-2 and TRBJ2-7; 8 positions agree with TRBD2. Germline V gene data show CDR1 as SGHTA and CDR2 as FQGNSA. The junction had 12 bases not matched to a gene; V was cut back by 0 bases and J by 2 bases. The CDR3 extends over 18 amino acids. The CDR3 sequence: CASSLASAGLAATYEQYF. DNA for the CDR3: TGTGCCAGCAGCTTAGCGTCCGCAGGACTAGCCGCAACCTACGAGCAGTACTTC.

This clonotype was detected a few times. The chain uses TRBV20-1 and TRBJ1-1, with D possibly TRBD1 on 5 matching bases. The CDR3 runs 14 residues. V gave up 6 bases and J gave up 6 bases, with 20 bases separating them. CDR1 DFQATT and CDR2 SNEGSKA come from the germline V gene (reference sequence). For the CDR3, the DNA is TGCAGTGCGAGGCTTCCCGGGACTCCCGCTGAAGCTTTCTTT. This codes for CSARLPGTPAEAFF.

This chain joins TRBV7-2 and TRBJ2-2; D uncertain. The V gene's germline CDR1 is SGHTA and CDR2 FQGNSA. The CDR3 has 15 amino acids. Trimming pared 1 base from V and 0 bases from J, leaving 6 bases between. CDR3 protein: CASSLVPPNTGELFF. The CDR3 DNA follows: TGTGCCAGCAGCTTAGTCCCCCCGAACACCGGGGAGCTGTTTTTT.

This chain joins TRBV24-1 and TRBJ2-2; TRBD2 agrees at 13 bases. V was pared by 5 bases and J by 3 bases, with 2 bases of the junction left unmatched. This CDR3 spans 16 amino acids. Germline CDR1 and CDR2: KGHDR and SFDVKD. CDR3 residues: CATSGTSGSYTGELFF. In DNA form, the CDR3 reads TGTGCCACCAGTGGGACTAGCGGGAGTTACACCGGGGAGCTGTTTTTT.

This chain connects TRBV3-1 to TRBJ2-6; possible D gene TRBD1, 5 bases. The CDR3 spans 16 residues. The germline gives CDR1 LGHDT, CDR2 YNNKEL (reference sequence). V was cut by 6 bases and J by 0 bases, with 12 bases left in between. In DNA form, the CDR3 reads TGTGCCAGCAGTTCAGGGTGGAGCTCTGGGGCCAACGTCCTGACTTTC. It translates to CASSSGWSSGANVLTF.

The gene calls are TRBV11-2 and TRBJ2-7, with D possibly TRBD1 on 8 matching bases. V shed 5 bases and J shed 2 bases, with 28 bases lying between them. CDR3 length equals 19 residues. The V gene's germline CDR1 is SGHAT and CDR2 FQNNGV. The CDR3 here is CASSPSGTGVASGTYEQYF. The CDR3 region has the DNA TGTGCCAGCAGCCCGTCCGGGACAGGTGTGGCTAGCGGCACCTACGAGCAGTACTTC.

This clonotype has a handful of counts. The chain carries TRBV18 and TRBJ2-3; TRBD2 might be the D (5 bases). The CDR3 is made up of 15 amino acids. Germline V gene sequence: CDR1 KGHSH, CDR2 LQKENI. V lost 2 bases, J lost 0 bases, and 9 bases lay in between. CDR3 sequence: CASSPSGISTDTQYF. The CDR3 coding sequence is TGTGCCAGCTCACCATCGGGGATAAGCACAGATACGCAGTATTTT.

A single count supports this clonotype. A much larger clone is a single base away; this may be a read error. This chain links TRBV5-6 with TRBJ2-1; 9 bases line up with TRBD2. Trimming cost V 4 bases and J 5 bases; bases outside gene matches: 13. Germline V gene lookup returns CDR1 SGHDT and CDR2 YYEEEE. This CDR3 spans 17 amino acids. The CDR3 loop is CASSPGLAPSLHNEQFF. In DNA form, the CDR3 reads TGTGCCAGCAGCCCTGGACTAGCGCCATCCCTCCACAATGAGCAGTTCTTC.

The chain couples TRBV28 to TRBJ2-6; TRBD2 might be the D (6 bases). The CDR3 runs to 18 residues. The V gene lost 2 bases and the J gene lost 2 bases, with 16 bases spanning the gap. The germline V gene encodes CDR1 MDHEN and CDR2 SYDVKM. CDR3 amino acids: CASSLRVPRRAGANVLTF. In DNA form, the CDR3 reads TGTGCCAGCAGTTTAAGGGTGCCCAGGAGGGCTGGGGCCAACGTCCTGACTTTC. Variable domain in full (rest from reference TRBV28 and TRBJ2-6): DVKVTQSSRYLVKRTGEKVFLECVQDMDHENMFWYRQDPGLGLRLIYFSYDVKMKEKGDIPEGYSVSREKKERFSLILESASTNQTSMYLCASSLRVPRRAGANVLTFGAGSRLTVL.

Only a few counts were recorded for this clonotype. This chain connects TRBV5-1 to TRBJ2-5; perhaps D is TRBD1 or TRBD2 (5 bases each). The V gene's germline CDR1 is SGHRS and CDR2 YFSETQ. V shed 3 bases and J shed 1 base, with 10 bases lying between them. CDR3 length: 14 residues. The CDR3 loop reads CASSWRGTQETQYF. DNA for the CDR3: TGCGCCAGCAGCTGGAGAGGGACCCAAGAGACCCAGTACTTC.

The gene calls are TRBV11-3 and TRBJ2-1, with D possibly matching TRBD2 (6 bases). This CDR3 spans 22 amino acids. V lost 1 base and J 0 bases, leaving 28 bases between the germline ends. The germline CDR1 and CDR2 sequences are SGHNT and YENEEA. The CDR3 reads CASSLVWRTGDFAVDSYNEQFF. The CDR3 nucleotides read TGTGCCAGCAGCTTAGTTTGGAGGACGGGAGATTTCGCGGTCGACTCCTACAATGAGCAGTTCTTC.

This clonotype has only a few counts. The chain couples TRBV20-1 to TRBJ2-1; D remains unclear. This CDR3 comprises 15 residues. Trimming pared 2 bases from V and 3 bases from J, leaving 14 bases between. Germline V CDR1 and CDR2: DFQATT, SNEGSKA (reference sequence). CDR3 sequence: CSARTNLKGYNEQFF. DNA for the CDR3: TGCAGTGCTAGAACGAACCTAAAGGGCTACAATGAGCAGTTCTTC.